What follows are 29 T cell receptor beta chains derived from one specimen sequenced in a study of T cells in Graves' hyperthyroidism and ophthalmopathy. Researchers took RNA transcripts and amplified the TCR beta CDR3 regions from them. In the first-round RT-PCR of the TCR CDR3, the HTBI primer set was used. TCRdb passed the multiplex PCR reads through MiXCR, listing each CDR3 protein once. The sample includes about 400,000 distinct CDR3 sequences, around 13% of them seen just once. Input material: blood. These receptors all stem from a woman aged 18-29 years with Graves' hyperthyroidism.

This clonotype has ten or more counts. The V gene is TRBV5-6, the J gene TRBJ1-1; D not resolved. The CDR3 has 13 amino acids. In germline, CDR1 is SGHDT, CDR2 YYEEEE. V lost 1 base, J lost 8 bases, and 12 bases lay in between. The DNA of the CDR3 is TGTGCCAGCAGCTTGCGCAGAAAGGGCGAAGCTTTCTTT. This translates into CASSLRRKGEAFF.

This clonotype was seen a handful of times. The rearrangement links TRBV3-1 to TRBJ2-3; 8 nucleotides align to TRBD2. Germline CDR1 LGHDT, CDR2 YNNKEL (reference sequence). V gave up 2 bases and J gave up 4 bases; unmatched junction bases: 5. The CDR3 loop spans 15 amino acids. Here the CDR3 DNA reads TGTGCCAGCAGCCAATCCGGACTAGCCCCAGATACGCAGTATTTT. It is translated as CASSQSGLAPDTQYF.

At least ten counts were recorded for this clonotype. The chain couples TRBV28 to TRBJ2-3; possibly TRBD2 for D (5 bases). The germline V and J ends were trimmed by 3 bases and 3 bases, with 10 bases remaining between them. The length of the CDR3 is 14 residues. The V gene's germline CDR1 is MDHEN and CDR2 SYDVKM. The chain's CDR3 is CASSLKLVTDTQYF. In nucleotides, the CDR3 is TGTGCCAGCAGTTTGAAACTAGTGACAGATACGCAGTATTTT.

This clonotype was detected many times. V gene TRBV28 combines with J gene TRBJ1-2, with no clear D. CDR3 size: 15 residues. Per the germline V gene, CDR1 is MDHEN and CDR2 is SYDVKM. V dropped 5 bases and J dropped 1 base, with 14 bases sitting between them. The chain's CDR3 is CASSPPQQFNYGYTF. CDR3 sequence (DNA): TGTGCCAGCAGTCCCCCCCAACAGTTTAACTATGGCTACACCTTC.

This clonotype was detected many times. This chain uses TRBV29-1 with TRBJ2-7, with TRBD1 identical over 7 bases. This CDR3 is built from 12 residues. Germline V lookup: CDR1 SQVTM, CDR2 ANQGSEA. Trimming took 7 bases from V and 4 from J; bases not matched to a gene: 7. The CDR3 DNA is TGCAGCGCGGGACAGCACATATACGAGCAGTACTTC. This sequence encodes CSAGQHIYEQYF.

This clonotype was picked up many times. This chain uses TRBV28 with TRBJ2-7, with 11 bases identical to TRBD2. This CDR3 is built from 14 residues. Germline CDR1 reads MDHEN; CDR2 reads SYDVKM. V shed 5 bases, J shed 4 bases, and the junction held 4 bases outside the gene matches. DNA of the CDR3: TGTGCCAGCAGTCAACTAGCGGGAGCTTACGAGCAGTACTTC. It yields the protein CASSQLAGAYEQYF.

This clonotype showed up just a few times. The chain uses TRBV9 and TRBJ2-3; D tentatively reads TRBD1 or TRBD2 (5 bases each). There are 16 residues in the CDR3. Germline V gene lookup returns CDR1 SGDLS and CDR2 YYNGEE. V was shortened by 0 bases and J by 1 base, with 12 bases between the two germline ends. CDR3: CASSVVGTSRTDTQYF. The CDR3 nucleotides are TGTGCCAGCAGCGTAGTCGGGACCTCCCGCACAGATACGCAGTATTTT.

This clonotype showed up many times. J is TRBJ2-2 and V is TRBV7-8, with 15 bases fitting TRBD2. The V and J ends lost 4 bases and 4 bases, in that order; junction bases with no gene match: 1. CDR1 and CDR2 (germline): SGHVS, FQNEAQ. CDR3 length: 16 residues. CDR3 nucleotides: TGTGCCAGCAGCTGGGGACTAGCGGGAGGCACCGGGGAGCTGTTTTTT. This translates into CASSWGLAGGTGELFF. The whole variable domain, remainder taken from reference TRBV7-8 and TRBJ2-2, is GAGVSQSPRYKVAKRGQDVALRCDPISGHVSLFWYQQALGQGPEFLTYFQNEAQLDKSGLPSDRFFAERPEGSVSTLKIQRTQQEDSAVYLCASSWGLAGGTGELFFGEGSRLTVL.

As concerns this clonotype: This may come from a read error, since a much larger clone is one base off. This chain connects TRBV3-1 to TRBJ2-2; no clear D gene. Germline-derived CDR1 and CDR2 are LGHDT and YNNKEL (reference sequence). Trimming shortened V by 3 bases and J by 0 bases, and 2 bases separated the two germline ends. CDR3 length: 13 amino acids. The chain's CDR3 is CASSQTNTGELFF. In nucleotides, the CDR3 is TGTGCCAGCAGCCAGACGAACACCGGGGAGCTGTTTTTT.

This clonotype was picked up many times. The chain recombines TRBV11-2 with TRBJ2-1, with 8 positions matching TRBD2. This CDR3 is built from 15 residues. Per germline, CDR1 SGHAT and CDR2 FQNNGV. Losses at the gene ends were 0 bases for V and 8 bases for J; bases not matched to a gene: 6. The CDR3 DNA is TGTGCCAGCAGCTTAGAAGCGGGGGTCGGTTATGAGCAGTTCTTC. Amino acids: CASSLEAGVGYEQFF.

This clonotype was found many times. The chain combines TRBV5-1 with TRBJ1-1; the match to TRBD1 covers 7 bases. The CDR3 consists of 16 residues. Trimming at V came to 3 bases and at J to 0 bases, leaving 8 bases not matched to a gene. The germline CDR1 and CDR2 sequences are SGHRS and YFSETQ. CDR3 protein: CASSSLGTDLNTEAFF. The CDR3 DNA reads TGCGCCAGCAGCTCTCTCGGGACAGATTTGAACACTGAAGCTTTCTTT.

This clonotype was observed a handful of times. This chain connects TRBV19 to TRBJ2-1; 9 bases map to TRBD2. CDR1 is LNHDA, CDR2 SQIVND, per germline (reference sequence). J was trimmed by 0 bases and V by 9 bases; bases with no gene match: 6. This CDR3 is 15 amino acids long. CDR3 residues: CASALSGSSYNEQFF. The CDR3 DNA reads TGTGCCAGCGCCCTTAGCGGGAGCTCCTACAATGAGCAGTTCTTC.

This clonotype was counted many times. The J gene is TRBJ1-5, the V gene TRBV20-1; D is unresolved. This CDR3 is 14 amino acids long. Trimming took 1 base from V and 0 from J, leaving 7 bases between them. Germline V gene sequence: CDR1 DFQATT, CDR2 SNEGSKA (reference sequence). CDR3 residues: CSARGRNSNQPQHF. The CDR3 nucleotides read TGCAGTGCTAGAGGAAGGAATAGCAATCAGCCCCAGCATTTT.

This clonotype was seen at least ten times. The rearrangement joins TRBV18 to TRBJ1-2, with D uncertain. CDR1 is KGHSH and CDR2 is LQKENI in the germline V gene. This CDR3 comprises 12 residues. V gave up 1 base and J gave up 5 bases, with 5 bases separating them. CDR3 bases: TGTGCCAGCTCACCACATATTTATGGCTACACCTTC. Its protein product is CASSPHIYGYTF.

This clonotype was found a few times. The chain combines TRBV11-2 with TRBJ2-2; 7 bases map to TRBD1. The germline CDR1 and CDR2 sequences are SGHAT and FQNNGV. V trimming: 1 base; J trimming: 7 bases; junction bases outside the gene matches: 6. There are 15 residues in the CDR3. Here the CDR3 DNA reads TGTGCCAGCAGCTTAGCACAGGGGTATGACGGGGAGCTGTTTTTT. Protein product: CASSLAQGYDGELFF.

This clonotype was seen at least ten times. This chain joins TRBV7-3 and TRBJ2-3, with D perhaps matching TRBD2 (5 bases). CDR3 length equals 15 residues. Germline loops: CDR1 SGHTA, CDR2 FQGTGA. The V gene lost 0 bases and the J gene lost 4 bases, with 11 bases spanning the gap. CDR3 region: CASSLTGEFADTQYF. The CDR3 DNA is TGTGCCAGCAGCTTAACGGGAGAATTTGCAGATACGCAGTATTTT.

There are many counts of this clonotype. V usage is TRBV11-2 and J usage is TRBJ1-1; no clear D gene. The germline CDR1 and CDR2 sequences are SGHAT and FQNNGV. CDR3 length: 14 residues. Trimming removed 5 bases at V and 4 bases at J, with 14 bases between. This chain's CDR3 is CASSLRLGSTEAFF. In nucleotides, the CDR3 is TGTGCCAGCAGCCTAAGACTGGGGAGCACTGAAGCTTTCTTT.

This clonotype has just a few counts. The chain recombines TRBV19 with TRBJ1-2; 8 bases fit TRBD1. In germline, CDR1 is LNHDA, CDR2 SQIVND (reference sequence). Trimming took 9 bases from V and 2 from J; bases not matched to a gene: 14. The CDR3 is made up of 16 amino acids. This CDR3 reads CASNPIDGDRNYGYTF. The CDR3 DNA follows: TGTGCCAGCAACCCAATCGACGGGGACAGGAACTATGGCTACACCTTC.

The genes are TRBV7-6 and TRBJ1-5; 7 positions match TRBD1. Germline V gene lookup returns CDR1 SGHVS and CDR2 FNYEAQ. Trimming at V came to 4 bases and at J to 7 bases, leaving 10 bases not matched to a gene. CDR3 length equals 15 residues. The DNA for the CDR3 is TGTGCCAGCAGCTCTTCGACAGGGTTCTCCCAGCCCCAGCATTTT. Translated, it gives CASSSSTGFSQPQHF.

This chain links TRBV4-1 with TRBJ2-7; D possibly corresponds to TRBD2 (6 bases). V lost 4 bases and J 0 bases, leaving 13 bases between the germline ends. Per germline, CDR1 MGHRA and CDR2 YSYEKL. CDR3 length: 15 residues. The CDR3 bases are TGCGCCAGCAGCCCGGAACAGCGGGCCTCCTACGAGCAGTACTTC. Encoded protein: CASSPEQRASYEQYF.

This clonotype was found many times. The V and J genes are TRBV5-1 and TRBJ2-2; D unresolved. This CDR3 comprises 15 residues. V was trimmed by 4 bases and J by 1 base, leaving 11 bases between them. Germline values: CDR1 SGHRS, CDR2 YFSETQ. CDR3 bases: TGCGCCAGCAGCCCCATTGATCTGAACACCGGGGAGCTGTTTTTT. It specifies CASSPIDLNTGELFF.

This chain joins TRBV20-1 and TRBJ1-4; TRBD1 aligns across 8 bases. V lost 4 bases to trimming and J lost 3 bases; unmatched junction nucleotides: 4. The CDR3 is 14 amino acids. Germline-derived CDR1 and CDR2 are DFQATT and SNEGSKA (reference sequence). Here the CDR3 reads CSAKQGASNEKLFF. The CDR3, as DNA: TGCAGTGCTAAGCAGGGGGCTTCTAATGAAAAACTGTTTTTT.

This clonotype was picked up a small number of times. The chain combines TRBV7-9 with TRBJ2-1; 9 positions agree with TRBD2. The CDR3 totals 15 residues. V lost 4 bases to trimming and J lost 6 bases; unmatched junction nucleotides: 7. Germline-derived CDR1 and CDR2 are SEHNR and FQNEAQ (reference sequence). DNA of the CDR3: TGTGCCAGCAGCTCGACTAGCGGAGAGCTCAATGAGCAGTTCTTC. As protein: CASSSTSGELNEQFF. The complete variable domain, with remaining parts taken from reference TRBV7-9 and TRBJ2-1, reads DTGVSQNPRHKITKRGQNVTFRCDPISEHNRLYWYRQTLGQGPEFLTYFQNEAQLEKSRLLSDRFSAERPKGSFSTLEIQRTEQGDSAMYLCASSSTSGELNEQFFGPGTRLTVL.

Many counts were recorded for this clonotype. The chain couples TRBV15 to TRBJ1-1; weak D call: TRBD1 (6 bases). Trimming cost V 0 bases and J 5 bases, with 13 bases left between them. CDR3 length: 15 residues. CDR1 is LNHNV and CDR2 is YYDKDF in the germline V gene (reference sequence). The CDR3 sequence: CATSRDPQGSTEAFF. The CDR3 DNA follows: TGTGCCACCAGCAGAGATCCACAGGGTTCGACTGAAGCTTTCTTT.

This clonotype has only a few counts. The CDR3 protein is CASGLQGGASPQHF. In DNA form, the CDR3 reads TGTGCTAGTGGTTTGCAAGGCGGTGCCTCGCCCCAGCATTTT. V and J are TRBV12-5 and TRBJ1-5; D is uncertain. V was trimmed by 2 bases and J by 9 bases, leaving 14 bases between them. This CDR3 spans 14 amino acids. Germline V gene lookup returns CDR1 LGHNT and CDR2 FRNRAP.

The rearrangement links TRBV4-1 to TRBJ1-5; no clear D gene. Trimming shortened V by 0 bases and J by 3 bases, and 9 bases separated the two germline ends. Germline-derived CDR1 and CDR2 are MGHRA and YSYEKL. The CDR3 loop spans 15 amino acids. CDR3 protein: CASSQDGQNNQPQHF. The CDR3, as DNA: TGCGCCAGCAGCCAAGATGGTCAAAACAATCAGCCCCAGCATTTT.

This clonotype showed up many times. The gene calls are TRBV20-1 and TRBJ1-5; 7 nucleotides align to TRBD1. Germline lookup yields CDR1 DFQATT and CDR2 SNEGSKA (reference sequence). The V gene end was trimmed by 6 bases and the J gene end by 5 bases; junction bases not matched to a gene: 4. The length of the CDR3 is 12 residues. The CDR3 sequence: CSAPGTDQPQHF. The CDR3 nucleotides read TGCAGTGCGCCCGGGACAGATCAGCCCCAGCATTTT.

This sequence joins TRBV9 and TRBJ2-6; 7 nucleotides match TRBD2. The germline CDR1 and CDR2 sequences are SGDLS and YYNGEE. The V segment lost 1 base and the J segment 2 bases; nucleotides outside the gene matches: 15. The CDR3 is 20 amino acids. In nucleotides, the CDR3 is TGTGCCAGCAGCGTAAATCCCCGGGGGGTCAGAGGGACTGGGGCCAACGTCCTGACTTTC. It specifies CASSVNPRGVRGTGANVLTF.

This clonotype appeared a single time. V gene TRBV2 combines with J gene TRBJ2-2; tentative D call: TRBD1 (5 bases). V lost 7 bases to trimming and J lost 0 bases, with 9 bases between them. The CDR3 spans 14 residues. Germline loops: CDR1 SNHLY, CDR2 FYNNEI. The DNA of the CDR3 is TGTGCCAGCATCAGGGAAGCGAACACCGGGGAGCTGTTTTTT. Translating gives CASIREANTGELFF.